The 31 T cell receptor beta chains listed next were all sequenced from one sample in a study of PD-1 blockade in classical Hodgkin lymphoma. Assay: immunoSEQ multiplex PCR; the TCRdb copy retains only in-frame clones and omits some. The sample yields tens of thousands of clones, around 90% seen once. Relapses following autologous stem cell transplantation were seen in all patients, with brentuximab vedotin exposure varying. The sample in question was peripheral blood mononuclear cells (PBMCs), obtained before the second cycle of nivolumab. The receptors shown here come from a human donor with classical Hodgkin lymphoma.

This chain uses TRBV7-3 with TRBJ2-1; TRBD2 matches 9 bases. CDR1 is SGHTA, CDR2 FQGTGA, per germline. The length of the CDR3 is 15 residues. The trim removed 3 bases at V and 6 bases at J, leaving 6 bases unmatched. The CDR3 loop reads CASSLPAGGFNEQFF. The DNA of the CDR3 is TGTGCCAGCAGCTTGCCGGCGGGAGGGTTCAATGAGCAGTTCTTC.

This rearrangement joins TRBV6-5 to TRBJ2-7; D is perhaps TRBD2 (6 bases). Germline lookup yields CDR1 MNHEY and CDR2 SVGAGI. This CDR3 has 13 residues. V lost 8 bases and J 6 bases, leaving 17 bases between the germline ends. In DNA form, the CDR3 reads TGTGCCAGCGGCGCCGGGAGTTGGGTCGAGCAGTACTTC. This sequence encodes CASGAGSWVEQYF.

The chain has TRBV6-6 and TRBJ2-1; TRBD2 aligns across 10 bases. The V gene end was trimmed by 8 bases and the J gene end by 3 bases; junction bases not matched to a gene: 4. There are 14 residues in the CDR3. In germline, CDR1 is MNHNY, CDR2 SVGAGI (reference sequence). In DNA form, the CDR3 reads TGTGCCAGCCTTACTAGCGGGAACTACAATGAGCAGTTCTTC. This gives the protein CASLTSGNYNEQFF.

J is TRBJ2-1 and V is TRBV4-2; tentative D call: TRBD2 (6 bases). Per the germline V gene, CDR1 is LGHNA and CDR2 is YNFKEQ. This CDR3 has 16 amino acids. The V end lost 2 bases, the J end lost 2 bases, and 13 bases lay between the germline ends. The CDR3 loop is CASSQKGLIPYNEQFF. CDR3 in DNA: TGTGCCAGCAGCCAAAAAGGACTAATCCCCTACAATGAGCAGTTCTTC.

V and J are TRBV9 and TRBJ2-7, with D perhaps matching TRBD2 (6 bases). CDR1 and CDR2 (germline): SGDLS, YYNGEE. This CDR3 contains 16 residues. The V end lost 4 bases, the J end lost 3 bases, and 20 bases lay between the germline ends. CDR3 bases: TGTGCCAGCAGCCCCCAGCCTAGCGAACAGTTCTACGAGCAGTACTTC. Its translation is CASSPQPSEQFYEQYF. Looking up the rest from reference TRBV9 and TRBJ2-7 gives the full variable domain: DSGVTQTPKHLITATGQRVTLRCSPRSGDLSVYWYQQSLDQGLQFLIQYYNGEERAKGNILERFSAQQFPDLHSELNLSSLELGDSALYFCASSPQPSEQFYEQYFGPGTRLTVT.

This chain joins TRBV18 and TRBJ2-1, with TRBD2 matching 9 bases. Trimming removed 2 bases from V and 6 bases from J; junction bases left unmatched: 5. There are 15 residues in the CDR3. CDR1 and CDR2 from the germline V gene are KGHSH and LQKENI. The CDR3 protein is CASSPSVAGANEQFF. The CDR3 DNA sequence: TGTGCCAGCTCACCATCGGTAGCGGGAGCCAATGAGCAGTTCTTC.

The CDR3 spells CATSRREDAEVIYEQYF. In nucleotides, the CDR3 is TGTGCCACCAGCAGAAGAGAGGATGCCGAGGTAATCTACGAGCAGTACTTC. The V gene is TRBV15, the J gene TRBJ2-7; D is unresolved. This CDR3 is built from 17 residues. Germline CDR1 and CDR2: LNHNV and YYDKDF (reference sequence). V was cut by 2 bases and J by 3 bases, with 20 bases left in between.

CDR3 amino acids: CSATSQEAFF. DNA of the CDR3: TGCAGTGCTACGAGTCAGGAAGCTTTCTTT. V is TRBV20-1 and J is TRBJ1-1, with no clear D. V gave up 4 bases and J gave up 8 bases, with 8 bases separating them. CDR1 is DFQATT, CDR2 SNEGSKA, per germline (reference sequence). The CDR3 totals 10 residues.

This chain joins TRBV29-1 and TRBJ2-7; 7 bases align to TRBD1. V dropped 1 base and J dropped 2; count of bases not matched to a gene: 2. The CDR3 loop spans 13 amino acids. Germline V gene data show CDR1 as SQVTM and CDR2 as ANQGSEA. In DNA, the CDR3 is TGCAGCGTTGAAGCCGGGACAGCCTACGAGCAGTACTTC. Its protein is CSVEAGTAYEQYF.

The rearrangement uses TRBV18 and TRBJ1-6, with D perhaps matching TRBD1 (5 bases). CDR1 and CDR2 (germline): KGHSH, LQKENI. The CDR3 contains 15 residues. V lost 3 bases to trimming and J lost 8 bases, with 14 bases between them. The CDR3 DNA follows: TGTGCCAGCTCACCTCCGGGACGGTCCGATTCACCCCTCCACTTT. Amino acids: CASSPPGRSDSPLHF.

J is TRBJ1-2 and V is TRBV27; D is uncertain. Germline CDR1 is MNHEY and CDR2 is SMNVEV (reference sequence). The CDR3 length is 16 residues. V was cut by 5 bases and J by 3 bases, with 19 bases left in between. In DNA, the CDR3 is TGTGCCAGCAGTCCCTTGTTAGTCCTTGGCCACTATGGCTACACCTTC. This codes for CASSPLLVLGHYGYTF.

This clone was seen a handful of times. The chain recombines TRBV9 with TRBJ2-7; D is unresolved. V dropped 1 base and J dropped 1 base, with 6 bases sitting between them. CDR1 SGDLS and CDR2 YYNGEE come from the germline V gene. CDR3 length equals 13 residues. CDR3 bases: TGTGCCAGCAGCGTAAGTGGGTCCTACGAGCAGTACTTC. Its translation: CASSVSGSYEQYF.

This chain links TRBV2 with TRBJ2-3, with TRBD1 matching 10 bases. V trimming: 4 bases; J trimming: 6 bases; junction bases outside the gene matches: 7. CDR1 is SNHLY, CDR2 FYNNEI, per germline. The CDR3 is made up of 15 amino acids. In DNA, the CDR3 is TGTGCCAGCAGTGGGACAGGGGGTTCACGGGATACGCAGTATTTT. Amino acid sequence: CASSGTGGSRDTQYF.

The genes are TRBV25-1 and TRBJ2-3; TRBD1 might be the D (5 bases). The length of the CDR3 is 15 residues. Germline CDR1 MGHDK, CDR2 SYGVNS. Trimming pared 4 bases from V and 8 bases from J, leaving 19 bases between. Here the CDR3 DNA reads TGTGCCAGCAGTGTGTCAGGAGCAGGGCGTCCTACGCAGTATTTT. Protein sequence: CASSVSGAGRPTQYF.

V is TRBV7-3 and J is TRBJ2-3, with 12 bases that match TRBD2. CDR1 and CDR2 (germline): SGHTA, FQGTGA. The CDR3 totals 17 residues. V trimming: 4 bases; J trimming: 5 bases; junction bases outside the gene matches: 10. CDR3 sequence (DNA): TGTGCCAGCAGCTCCCAACCACTAGCGGGAGGACGAGATACGCAGTATTTT. Amino acid sequence: CASSSQPLAGGRDTQYF.

This chain links TRBV4-1 with TRBJ2-2, with TRBD1 matching over 8 bases. Germline loops: CDR1 MGHRA, CDR2 YSYEKL. The CDR3 is 22 residues long. With 5 bases clipped from V and 0 bases from J, the junction kept 23 bases outside the gene matches. CDR3 nucleotides: TGCGCCAGCAGCTACATTCCGATTATCCCACCGGGACAGGCTACGAACACCGGGGAGCTGTTTTTT. Protein sequence: CASSYIPIIPPGQATNTGELFF.

The chain carries TRBV7-9 and TRBJ2-5; D is unclear. This CDR3 has 13 amino acids. With 1 base removed from V and 3 bases from J, the gap between germline ends came to 6 bases. CDR1 is SEHNR and CDR2 is FQNEAQ in the germline V gene (reference sequence). The chain's CDR3 is CASSLGPEETQYF. The CDR3 DNA follows: TGTGCCAGCAGCTTAGGGCCCGAAGAGACCCAGTACTTC.

With respect to this clone: At the DNA level, this CDR3 is encoded by other sequences in the same sample as well. The chain links TRBV6-1 to TRBJ1-5; TRBD1 matches at 7 bases. Trimming at V came to 7 bases and at J to 6 bases, leaving 9 bases not matched to a gene. CDR1 and CDR2 (germline): MNHNS, SASEGT. The CDR3 runs to 14 residues. The CDR3 is CASTGQQGSQPQHF. CDR3 DNA sequence: TGTGCCAGCACGGGTCAACAGGGGAGTCAGCCCCAGCATTTT.

CDR3 protein: CAWSVGPDNQPQHF. The DNA of the CDR3 is TGTGCCTGGAGTGTAGGGCCGGACAATCAGCCCCAGCATTTT. J is TRBJ1-5 and V is TRBV30; D is unclear. The germline CDR1 and CDR2 sequences are GTSNPN and SVGIG (reference sequence). The CDR3 spans 14 residues. Trimming shortened V by 0 bases and J by 3 bases, and 9 bases separated the two germline ends.

V and J are TRBV9 and TRBJ2-4, with D perhaps TRBD1 or TRBD2 (5 bases each). Germline lookup yields CDR1 SGDLS and CDR2 YYNGEE. V lost 0 bases and J lost 6, with 10 bases in between. The CDR3 covers 14 residues. CDR3 loop: CASSVEGTGNIQYF. The CDR3 DNA reads TGTGCCAGCAGCGTAGAAGGGACGGGAAACATTCAGTACTTC.

The DNA for the CDR3 is TGTGCCAGCAGTTCCGGACTAGCGGCTCTCTACGAGCAGTACTTC. It encodes CASSSGLAALYEQYF. The gene calls are TRBV27 and TRBJ2-5; 10 bases fit TRBD2. The J call may be in error: the DNA end matches TRBJ2-7 better. The CDR3 totals 15 residues. Germline-derived CDR1 and CDR2 are MNHEY and SMNVEV (reference sequence).

This chain connects TRBV6-6 to TRBJ2-2, with 7 bases lining up with TRBD1. J lost 2 bases, V lost 2 bases, and 5 bases had no gene match. In germline, CDR1 is MNHNY, CDR2 SVGAGI (reference sequence). This CDR3 has 16 residues. The CDR3 spells CASSYRDSGNTGELFF. CDR3 DNA: TGTGCCAGCAGTTACCGGGACAGTGGAAACACCGGGGAGCTGTTTTTT.

This chain's CDR3 is CASSYGDDTWGNTIYF. The CDR3 coding sequence is TGTGCCAGCAGTTACGGAGACGATACTTGGGGAAACACCATATATTTT. V and J are TRBV6-5 and TRBJ1-3; D not certain. Looked up from germline, CDR1 is MNHEY and CDR2 is SVGAGI. This CDR3 contains 16 residues. V was cut by 2 bases and J by 4 bases, with 15 bases left in between.

As regards this clone: It is unclear where the CDR3 begins or ends on the DNA, so no DNA is shown, and the CDR3 is as TCRdb lists it. The chain employs TRBV4-2 and TRBJ2-3. CDR1 and CDR2 (germline): LGHNA, YNFKEQ. The CDR3 spans 14 amino acids, including both terminal residues. CDR3 sequence: CASSPHFGKDTQYF.

The rearrangement links TRBV15 to TRBJ2-3; 14 bases align to TRBD2. The CDR3 loop spans 20 amino acids. V trimming: 2 bases; J trimming: 1 base; junction bases outside the gene matches: 11. Germline CDR1 LNHNV, CDR2 YYDKDF (reference sequence). Here the CDR3 reads CATSRWKTSGRVYGTDTQYF. The CDR3 DNA follows: TGTGCCACCAGCAGATGGAAGACTAGCGGGAGGGTGTATGGCACAGATACGCAGTATTTT. The full variable domain, its missing parts supplied by reference TRBV15 and TRBJ2-3, is DAMVIQNPRYQVTQFGKPVTLSCSQTLNHNVMYWYQQKSSQAPKLLFHYYDKDFNNEADTPDNFQSRRPNTSFCFLDIRSPGLGDTAMYLCATSRWKTSGRVYGTDTQYFGPGTRLTVL.

The V call is TRBV5-1, the J call TRBJ2-7; possible D gene TRBD1, 5 bases. CDR3 length: 13 amino acids. The V gene's germline CDR1 is SGHRS and CDR2 YFSETQ. V lost 0 bases and J 3 bases, leaving 7 bases between the germline ends. The CDR3 region has the DNA TGCGCCAGCAGCTTGGAAGGGGACTACGAGCAGTACTTC. It is translated as CASSLEGDYEQYF.

The rearrangement uses TRBV4-2 and TRBJ2-3; D uncertain. Germline lookup yields CDR1 LGHNA and CDR2 YNFKEQ. Trimming removed 8 bases at V and 3 bases at J, with 9 bases between. The CDR3 consists of 12 residues. CDR3: CASGKRTDTQYF. The CDR3 coding sequence is TGTGCCAGCGGGAAAAGAACAGATACGCAGTATTTT.

The rearrangement uses TRBV30 and TRBJ1-2; no reliable D call. Trimming took 4 bases from V and 0 from J, leaving 6 bases between them. This CDR3 has 12 residues. Germline V CDR1 and CDR2: GTSNPN, SVGIG (reference sequence). CDR3 DNA sequence: TGTGCCTGGACAGTCTCTAACTATGGCTACACCTTC. As protein: CAWTVSNYGYTF.

The chain has TRBV27 and TRBJ2-7, with a tentative D call TRBD1 (6 bases). Germline V gene lookup returns CDR1 MNHEY and CDR2 SMNVEV (reference sequence). Deletions cut 6 bases from V and 2 bases from J, with 14 bases between. The CDR3 spans 14 residues. For the CDR3, the DNA is TGTGCCAGCAGCCTAACCGGGACAACCTACGAGCAGTACTTC. Its protein is CASSLTGTTYEQYF.

This clone occurred a few times. V usage is TRBV10-1 and J usage is TRBJ1-1; D perhaps matches TRBD1 (6 bases). The CDR3 is 11 amino acids. Germline-derived CDR1 and CDR2 are WNHNN and SYGVQD (reference sequence). V was shortened by 4 bases and J by 7 bases, with 7 bases between the two germline ends. This CDR3 is CASSGGGEAFF. The CDR3 region has the DNA TGCGCCAGCAGTGGAGGGGGTGAAGCTTTCTTT.

The chain has TRBV20-1 and TRBJ1-1; no clear D gene. V lost 3 bases, J lost 11 bases, and 10 bases lay in between. This CDR3 spans 10 amino acids. Germline values: CDR1 DFQATT, CDR2 SNEGSKA (reference sequence). Here the CDR3 reads CSARLIRAFF. CDR3 in DNA: TGCAGTGCTAGGCTTATCCGGGCTTTCTTT.